This T cell receptor (beta chain) emerged from a study of breast tumors, draining lymph nodes, adjacent tissues. Germline loops: CDR1 LNHNV, CDR2 YYDKDF (reference sequence). V shed 3 bases, J shed 5 bases, and the junction held 7 bases outside the gene matches. The CDR3 covers 16 residues. Breast cancer patients provided tissue from their axillary draining lymph nodes. This clonotype was detected many times. Its antigen remains unidentified. Study-level points and caveats: Tumor TCR diversity was below lymph nodes but above nontumor tissue. The lymph node origin of tumor T cells was framed as consistent with a hypothesis, not demonstrated. Compared with basal-like, luminal-like tumors shared significantly more repertoire with nontumor tissue. Findings are consistent with lymph node origin and intratumoral expansion of most tumor T cells.

TCRdb itself ran the multiplex PCR reads through MiXCR, one entry per CDR3 protein. This repertoire shows approximately 170,000 distinct CDR3 sequences, roughly 30% found once; its top ten account for approximately 4.3%. Source material: axillary lymph node tissue. The gene calls are TRBV15 and TRBJ2-1; 10 nucleotides agree with TRBD2. The origin of this receptor is a female donor with breast cancer. Some clones in this sample may be carry-over from other donors' samples. The CDR3: CATSRGLAGVNNEQFF. CDR3 DNA sequence: TGTGCCACCAGCAGGGGCCTAGCGGGGGTTAACAATGAGCAGTTCTTC. Complete variable domain (other parts from reference TRBV15 and TRBJ2-1): DAMVIQNPRYQVTQFGKPVTLSCSQTLNHNVMYWYQQKSSQAPKLLFHYYDKDFNNEADTPDNFQSRRPNTSFCFLDIRSPGLGDTAMYLCATSRGLAGVNNEQFFGPGTRLTVL.